This T cell receptor beta chain is drawn from a study of blood T cell repertoires in COVID-19. On the study more broadly: Sample material is recorded as cDNA or gDNA derived from T cells, B-cell-depleted T cells, or PBMCs.

The CDR3 totals 14 residues. The germline CDR1 and CDR2 sequences are MDHEN and SYDVKM. With 5 bases clipped from V and 2 bases from J, the junction kept 1 base outside the gene matches. Data came from immunoSEQ multiplex PCR; TCRdb stores just in-frame clones and leaves some out. The sample contains around 100,000 clones, roughly four fifths of which appear only once. This receptor was identified in a man aged 65 to 85 with acute or convalescent COVID-19. Source material: peripheral blood. The chain recombines TRBV28 with TRBJ2-7; 12 nucleotides agree with TRBD2. CDR3 in amino acids: CASSRTSGAYEQYF. The CDR3 region has the DNA TGTGCCAGCAGTAGGACTAGCGGGGCCTACGAGCAGTACTTC. The entire variable domain, with the rest obtained from reference TRBV28 and TRBJ2-7, is as follows: DVKVTQSSRYLVKRTGEKVFLECVQDMDHENMFWYRQDPGLGLRLIYFSYDVKMKEKGDIPEGYSVSREKKERFSLILESASTNQTSMYLCASSRTSGAYEQYFGPGTRLTVT.